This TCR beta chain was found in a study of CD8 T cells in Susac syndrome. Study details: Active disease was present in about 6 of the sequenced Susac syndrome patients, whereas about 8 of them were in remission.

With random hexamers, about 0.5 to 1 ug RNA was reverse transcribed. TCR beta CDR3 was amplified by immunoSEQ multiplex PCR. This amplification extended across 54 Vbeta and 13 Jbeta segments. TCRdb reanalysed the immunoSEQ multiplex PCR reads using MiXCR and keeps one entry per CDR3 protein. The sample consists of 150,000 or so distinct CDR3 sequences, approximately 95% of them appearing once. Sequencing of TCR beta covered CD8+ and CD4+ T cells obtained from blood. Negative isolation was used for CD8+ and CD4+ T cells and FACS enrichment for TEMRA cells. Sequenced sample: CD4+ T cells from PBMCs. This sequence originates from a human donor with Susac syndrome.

CDR3 sequence: CASSLDRQTQYF. For the CDR3, the DNA is TGCGCCAGCAGCTTGGACAGGCAGACCCAGTACTTC. The chain combines TRBV5-1 with TRBJ2-5; D possibly corresponds to TRBD1 (5 bases). The CDR3 loop spans 12 amino acids. The ends were cut back, 0 bases at V and 6 bases at J, with 6 bases in the middle. Germline V gene lookup returns CDR1 SGHRS and CDR2 YFSETQ.